The rows below give T cell receptor beta chains drawn from one sample of a study of blood T cell repertoires in COVID-19. Repertoires were generated with immunoSEQ multiplex PCR, while TCRdb's copy carries only in-frame clones and drops some. Among tens of thousands of clones listed, roughly 84% were seen once. Sequences were obtained from peripheral blood. The receptors derive from a human donor in a cohort sampled during active COVID-19. The CDR3 runs from the conserved cysteine through the conserved F or W. The D gene is left open where the match is weak. Size tells how often a clone was seen (once, few, many) or the class of an expanded clone, and some rows leave it out.

D gene	V gene	clone size	J gene	CDR3 protein	CDR3 DNA
-	TRBV2	-	TRBJ2-5	CASSSQGARQETQYF	TGTGCCAGCAGTTCACAGGGTGCGAGGCAAGAGACCCAGTACTTC
-	TRBV12-3/TRBV12-4	-	TRBJ1-2	CASSPSGNYGYTF	TGTGCCAGCAGTCCATCGGGGAACTATGGCTACACCTTC
-	TRBV12-3/TRBV12-4	few	TRBJ2-1	CASRTGGGEQFF	TGTGCCAGCAGGACAGGTGGGGGTGAGCAGTTCTTC
TRBD1	TRBV20-1	-	TRBJ2-7	CSAGTGPYF	TGCAGTGCTGGGACAGGGCCGTACTTC
TRBD1	TRBV6-2/TRBV6-3	-	TRBJ1-5	CASSPGTVGQPQHF	TGTGCCAGCAGCCCCGGGACAGTGGGGCAGCCCCAGCATTTT
-	TRBV19	-	TRBJ2-7	CASSISRAALGEQYF	TGTGCCAGTAGTATCTCCAGGGCGGCCTTGGGCGAGCAGTACTTC
-	TRBV7-2	-	TRBJ1-1	CASSLGGRANTEAFF	TGTGCCAGCAGCTTAGGTGGCAGGGCGAACACTGAAGCTTTCTTT
-	TRBV7-9	-	TRBJ2-7	CASSLGSRTYEQYF	TGTGCCAGCAGCTTAGGTTCCAGAACCTACGAGCAGTACTTC
-	TRBV3-1/TRBV3-2	-	TRBJ2-3	CASSQEATQYF	TGTGCCAGCAGCCAAGAAGCTACGCAGTATTTT
TRBD2	TRBV5-6	-	TRBJ2-5	CASSTLAGGSWETQYF	TGTGCCAGCAGCACTTTAGCGGGGGGGTCCTGGGAGACCCAGTACTTC
-	TRBV3-1/TRBV3-2	-	TRBJ2-5	CASSQLAQETQYF	TGTGCCAGCAGCCAACTAGCGCAAGAGACCCAGTACTTC
-	TRBV5-1	-	TRBJ2-5	CASSLGLYQETQYF	TGCGCCAGCAGCTTGGGGCTGTACCAAGAGACCCAGTACTTC
-	TRBV15	few	TRBJ2-3	CATRQDRTDTQYF	TGTGCCACTAGACAGGACCGAACAGATACGCAGTATTTT
-	TRBV7-2	once	TRBJ2-6	CASSPRVTPGANVLTF	TGTGCCAGCAGCCCCCGGGTCACCCCTGGGGCCAACGTCCTGACTTTC
-	TRBV7-3	-	TRBJ1-5	CASSQTGNQPQHF	TGTGCCAGCAGCCAAACGGGCAATCAGCCCCAGCATTTT
-	TRBV19	-	TRBJ1-5	CASSNRVSGNQPQHF	TGTGCCAGTAGTAACCGGGTTAGCGGCAATCAGCCCCAGCATTTT
TRBD1	TRBV2	once	TRBJ2-7	CASSEGQGSHEQYF	TGTGCCAGCAGTGAAGGACAGGGTAGCCACGAGCAGTACTTC